Shown below are 5 T cell receptor beta chains from a single sample sequenced in a study of cytomegalovirus exposure and HLA in healthy donors. The PCR employed 60 Vbeta primers together with 13 Jbeta primers. The assay was immunoSEQ multiplex PCR, and TCRdb's table has in-frame clones only and misses some. The sample has about 120,000 clones; 60% to 85% are singletons. The sequenced sample consisted of PBMCs. Source of these receptors: a young woman in good health and CMV-seronegative.

The J gene is TRBJ1-5, the V gene TRBV11-2; D remains ambiguous. This CDR3 is 16 amino acids long. Trimming pared 1 base from V and 0 bases from J, leaving 10 bases between. The germline V gene encodes CDR1 SGHAT and CDR2 FQNNGV. CDR3 amino acids: CASSLVPVTSNQPQHF. As DNA, the CDR3 is TGTGCCAGCAGCTTAGTGCCAGTCACTAGCAATCAGCCCCAGCATTTT. The whole variable domain, filled in from reference TRBV11-2 and TRBJ1-5, reads EAGVAQSPRYKIIEKRQSVAFWCNPISGHATLYWYQQILGQGPKLLIQFQNNGVVDDSQLPKDRFSAERLKGVDSTLKIQPAKLEDSAVYLCASSLVPVTSNQPQHFGDGTRLSIL.

V gene TRBV30 combines with J gene TRBJ1-6; TRBD1 aligns across 9 bases. The J segment lost 8 bases and the V segment lost 3 bases, leaving 14 bases of the junction unmatched. Germline-derived CDR1 and CDR2 are GTSNPN and SVGIG (reference sequence). The CDR3 totals 17 residues. In DNA form, the CDR3 reads TGTGCCTGGAGCCCATCGGGACAGGGAAGGAGGCATTCACCCCTCCACTTT. It is translated as CAWSPSGQGRRHSPLHF.

The V and J genes are TRBV7-6 and TRBJ2-7; D perhaps matches TRBD2 (6 bases). Germline assignment: CDR1 SGHVS and CDR2 FNYEAQ. Trimming removed 3 bases at V and 3 bases at J, with 12 bases between. This CDR3 is 14 amino acids long. CDR3 DNA: TGTGCCAGCAGCTTCACCGGGAGCAGCTACGAGCAGTACTTC. Its protein product is CASSFTGSSYEQYF.

A word on this clone: The conserved closing phenylalanine or tryptophan is absent in this CDR3, likely reflecting a read error. The chain has TRBV2 and TRBJ1-2; TRBD1 matches 7 bases. This CDR3 has 14 residues. Unmatched junction bases numbered 9, after V lost 6 bases and J lost 5 bases. Germline-derived CDR1 and CDR2 are SNHLY and FYNNEI. The DNA for the CDR3 is TGTGCCAGCAGAGAGGACAGGAGCTATTATGGCTACACCGTC. Translation: CASREDRSYYGYTV.

The chain uses TRBV28 and TRBJ2-7; 11 bases are a match to TRBD1. Germline V gene sequence: CDR1 MDHEN, CDR2 SYDVKM. This CDR3 is 14 amino acids long. The V and J ends lost 5 bases and 5 bases, in that order; junction bases with no gene match: 5. DNA of the CDR3: TGTGCCAGCAGTGTCTTGGGACAGGGGGACGAGCAGTACTTC. Translated, it gives CASSVLGQGDEQYF.